This T cell receptor (beta chain) was recovered during a study of CD8+ T cells in alopecia areata. cDNA reverse transcribed from extracted RNA served as the sequencing template. Sequenced by immunoSEQ multiplex PCR; TCRdb stores in-frame clones only, minus some. The profile shows 190,000 or so clones, roughly 64% of them singletons. Per the germline V gene, CDR1 is MNHEY and CDR2 is SVGAGI. The germline V and J ends were trimmed by 2 bases and 1 base, with 9 bases remaining between them. The CDR3 has 16 residues. Treatment specified: oral pan-JAK inhibitor, 5-10 mg twice daily. The genes are TRBV6-5 and TRBJ2-6; D is uncertain. This sequence was found in a human donor with alopecia areata. The input for sequencing was CD4+ T cells sorted from blood, taken at week 24, from a patient treated with tofacitinib. The CDR3 spells CASSYAPWSGANVLTF. CDR3 coding DNA: TGTGCCAGCAGTTACGCTCCTTGGTCTGGGGCCAACGTCCTGACTTTC.